These T cell receptor beta chains were read from a single sample in a study of blood T cell repertoires in COVID-19. Sequencing was performed with immunoSEQ multiplex PCR; in TCRdb, only in-frame clones are kept and a portion is missing. The table records about 350,000 clones, over 70% of them present only once. Material: peripheral blood. The receptors stem from a woman in her forties or fifties with COVID-19, enrolled during active disease. Each CDR3 is given with its conserved first and last residue. Fields, in order: D gene, V gene, CDR3 protein. The D gene is left open where the match is weak.

-,TRBV6-1,CASSDRPGMTTPQFF
TRBD1,TRBV9,CASSVGGGTGQETQYF
-,TRBV6-5,CASREAGDYNEQFF
TRBD1,TRBV6-2/TRBV6-3,CASSPGTGADYGYTF
TRBD2,TRBV6-5,CASRSGRVYLDTQYF
TRBD1,TRBV5-5,CASSSYGTGNQPQHF
TRBD1,TRBV27,CASSLSTGNEKLFF
-,TRBV7-2,CASSPKGGAYGYTF
-,TRBV6-5,CASSYYKGPLSEQYF
-,TRBV20-1,CSASENYGYTF
-,TRBV19,CASTTIMGSFNQPQHF
TRBD1,TRBV5-1,CASSWDSYEQYF
TRBD1,TRBV5-1,CASSTTGGVDTQYF
TRBD2,TRBV6-1,CASSELAGGPETQYF
-,TRBV15,CATSRFREVETQYF
TRBD2,TRBV13,CASSLGGRANEQFF
TRBD1,TRBV7-9,CASSLMGQGVYGYTF
TRBD2,TRBV5-5,CASSLISGRIDTQYF
TRBD2,TRBV5-1,CASSLATAGDWTQYF
-,TRBV21-1,CASSLQGNGYGYTF
-,TRBV3-1/TRBV3-2,CASSQARRSGETQYF
TRBD2,TRBV19,CASSTLAGADEQFF
-,TRBV19,CASSISGGLTEAFF
TRBD2,TRBV11-2,CASSSGLAGQVGQYF
-,TRBV18,CASSLQSQGTGYYGYTF
-,TRBV5-8,CASSSGRPTGTYEQYF
-,TRBV6-5,CASSRSSNEQYF
-,TRBV18,CASSRMGESNQPQHF
-,TRBV11-2,CASSLAPGSNEQFF
-,TRBV19,CATLRRAGILAGELFF
TRBD2,TRBV6-5,CASSYLTSGSYNEQFF